This T cell receptor beta chain was identified in a study of blood T cell repertoires in COVID-19. Germline V CDR1 and CDR2: LNHDA, SQIVND (reference sequence). V lost 3 bases, J lost 3 bases, and 8 bases stayed unmatched. CDR3 length equals 15 residues. The data were produced by immunoSEQ multiplex PCR, yet TCRdb's version contains in-frame clones alone and is incomplete. The sample shows 150,000 to 200,000 clones, approximately 90% of them seen only once. The sequence was obtained from a human donor in a cohort sampled during active COVID-19. The sample comprised peripheral blood. This chain connects TRBV19 to TRBJ2-7; 7 nucleotides match TRBD2. This chain's CDR3 is CASSIGASGVYEQYF. In nucleotides, the CDR3 is TGTGCCAGTAGTATTGGCGCTAGCGGAGTCTACGAGCAGTACTTC.